One and the same sample provided the 16 T cell receptor beta chains below, sequenced in a study of cytomegalovirus exposure and HLA in healthy donors. Assay: immunoSEQ multiplex PCR; the TCRdb copy retains only in-frame clones and omits some. This table holds hundreds of thousands of clones, about 86% found once. Sequencing was done on a sample of PBMCs. These receptors originate from a man younger than 30 in good health and CMV-seronegative.

The CDR3 nucleotides are TGCGCCAGCAGCCAAGGGCCCTTGCGGGGGGCCTCGAACACCGGGGAGCTGTTTTTT. Its protein product is CASSQGPLRGASNTGELFF. The V gene is TRBV4-3, the J gene TRBJ2-2; TRBD2 matches 8 bases. The CDR3 runs to 19 residues. Germline V gives CDR1 LGHNA, CDR2 YSLEER. V shed 1 base, J shed 0 bases, and the junction held 10 bases outside the gene matches.

The rearrangement uses TRBV29-1 and TRBJ1-1; the match to TRBD1 covers 8 bases. Germline V gene sequence: CDR1 SQVTM, CDR2 ANQGSEA. This CDR3 spans 12 amino acids. The V segment lost 5 bases and the J segment 7 bases; nucleotides outside the gene matches: 6. The CDR3 region is CSVLGQGYEAFF. CDR3 nucleotide sequence: TGCAGCGTTCTCGGACAGGGCTATGAAGCTTTCTTT.

The chain has TRBV25-1 and TRBJ2-5, with a possible D match to TRBD2 (5 bases). Per the germline V gene, CDR1 is MGHDK and CDR2 is SYGVNS. V lost 1 base and J lost 5, with 11 bases in between. The CDR3 covers 14 residues. CDR3 DNA sequence: TGTGCCAGCAGTGAATTCGGGGTGTGGGAGACCCAGTACTTC. This codes for CASSEFGVWETQYF.

This clone was seen once. The chain employs TRBV6-1 and TRBJ1-2; D is ambiguous. V lost 3 bases to trimming and J lost 4 bases, with 9 bases between them. This CDR3 comprises 13 residues. Germline CDR1 reads MNHNS; CDR2 reads SASEGT. CDR3 in amino acids: CASSEREVYGYTF. The DNA for the CDR3 is TGTGCCAGCAGTGAGAGAGAAGTCTATGGCTACACCTTC.

This sequence joins TRBV28 and TRBJ1-3, with D possibly being TRBD1 (5 bases). The CDR3 spans 16 residues. V was cut by 6 bases and J by 0 bases, with 15 bases left in between. Germline assignment: CDR1 MDHEN and CDR2 SYDVKM. Here the CDR3 reads CASSARRGSSGNTIYF. Written as DNA, the CDR3 is TGTGCCAGCAGCGCCAGGAGGGGAAGCTCTGGAAACACCATATATTTT.

The rearrangement joins TRBV5-6 to TRBJ2-3; 7 bases map to TRBD2. Germline V CDR1 and CDR2: SGHDT, YYEEEE. The CDR3 has 14 amino acids. The V and J ends lost 5 bases and 6 bases, in that order; junction bases with no gene match: 9. CDR3 DNA: TGTGCCAGCAGGCGGGCGGGGGTAATTGATACGCAGTATTTT. As protein: CASRRAGVIDTQYF.

The chain has TRBV5-4 and TRBJ2-3; 8 bases are shared with TRBD2. The CDR3 extends over 13 amino acids. Germline loops: CDR1 SGHNT, CDR2 YYREEE (reference sequence). Losses at the gene ends were 4 bases for V and 11 bases for J; bases not matched to a gene: 9. The CDR3 here is CASSTPRGGEQYF. The CDR3 region has the DNA TGTGCCAGCAGCACCCCCCGGGGGGGGGAGCAGTATTTT.

The chain joins TRBV11-2 to TRBJ2-5, with TRBD2 as a possible D gene (5 bases). The CDR3 spans 16 residues. Deletions cut 5 bases from V and 1 base from J, with 17 bases between. Germline CDR1 is SGHAT and CDR2 is FQNNGV. This CDR3 reads CASSLGVRHLQETQYF. For the CDR3, the DNA is TGTGCCAGCAGCCTCGGGGTGAGACACCTCCAAGAGACCCAGTACTTC.

V usage is TRBV5-6 and J usage is TRBJ1-4; D not resolved. Germline values: CDR1 SGHDT, CDR2 YYEEEE. Deletions cut 1 base from V and 4 bases from J, with 8 bases between. The CDR3 extends over 14 amino acids. CDR3 in DNA: TGTGCCAGCAGCTTGTGGGCGTTTAATGAAAAACTGTTTTTT. It encodes CASSLWAFNEKLFF.

The V and J genes are TRBV14 and TRBJ1-2; D remains unclear. Germline V gene data show CDR1 as SGHDN and CDR2 as FVKESK. The CDR3 spans 13 residues. V lost 1 base to trimming and J lost 7 bases, with 10 bases between them. Written as DNA, the CDR3 is TGTGCCAGCAGCCAAGTATGGGCTGCTGGCTACACCTTC. Translated: CASSQVWAAGYTF.

CDR3 amino acids: CASMGQANTEAFF. Here the CDR3 DNA reads TGTGCCAGCATGGGACAGGCTAACACTGAAGCTTTCTTT. V usage is TRBV6-1 and J usage is TRBJ1-1, with 8 positions matching TRBD1. Germline V lookup: CDR1 MNHNS, CDR2 SASEGT. The CDR3 length is 13 residues. The ends lost 7 bases at V and 2 bases at J; junction bases unmatched: 3.

V gene TRBV23-1 combines with J gene TRBJ2-5; maybe TRBD1 (6 bases). TRBV23-1 is an ORF for which the function is uncertain. Deletions cut 7 bases from V and 5 bases from J, with 20 bases between. The CDR3 is 15 amino acids. The CDR3, as DNA: TGCGCCAGCACGAACACAGGGCTGTGGAAGGAGACCCAGTACTTC. Translated, it gives CASTNTGLWKETQYF.

This CDR3 reads CASSEWDNQETQYF. The CDR3 DNA sequence: TGTGCCAGCAGTGAATGGGACAACCAAGAGACCCAGTACTTC. The V gene is TRBV2, the J gene TRBJ2-5, with TRBD1 as a possible D gene (6 bases). The germline CDR1 and CDR2 sequences are SNHLY and FYNNEI. The CDR3 sequence is 14 residues long. Trimming pared 2 bases from V and 0 bases from J, leaving 7 bases between.

The chain recombines TRBV28 with TRBJ1-1; D possibly corresponds to TRBD1 (6 bases). The germline CDR1 and CDR2 sequences are MDHEN and SYDVKM. Trimming cost V 4 bases and J 14 bases, with 20 bases left between them. The CDR3 sequence is 13 residues long. The CDR3 DNA reads TGTGCCAGCAGTTCTCCTCTCAACACAGGGCACTTCTTT. Protein sequence: CASSSPLNTGHFF.

This clone has a handful of counts. CDR3 sequence (DNA): TGTGCCAGCAGGCCAGATACAGGGGTCCAGAACACCGGGGAGCTGTTTTTT. As protein: CASRPDTGVQNTGELFF. This chain uses TRBV7-9 with TRBJ2-2; 7 bases agree with TRBD1. J was trimmed by 1 base and V by 6 bases; bases with no gene match: 11. This CDR3 is 17 amino acids long. Germline V gene sequence: CDR1 SEHNR, CDR2 FQNEAQ (reference sequence).

The chain has TRBV7-2 and TRBJ1-2; 7 positions match TRBD1. CDR1 SGHTA and CDR2 FQGNSA come from the germline V gene. The CDR3 covers 14 residues. Trimming cost V 5 bases and J 7 bases; bases outside gene matches: 10. The CDR3 nucleotides are TGTGCCAGCAGCCGAGACAGGGAAGGTGGTGGCTACACCTTC. It translates to CASSRDREGGGYTF.